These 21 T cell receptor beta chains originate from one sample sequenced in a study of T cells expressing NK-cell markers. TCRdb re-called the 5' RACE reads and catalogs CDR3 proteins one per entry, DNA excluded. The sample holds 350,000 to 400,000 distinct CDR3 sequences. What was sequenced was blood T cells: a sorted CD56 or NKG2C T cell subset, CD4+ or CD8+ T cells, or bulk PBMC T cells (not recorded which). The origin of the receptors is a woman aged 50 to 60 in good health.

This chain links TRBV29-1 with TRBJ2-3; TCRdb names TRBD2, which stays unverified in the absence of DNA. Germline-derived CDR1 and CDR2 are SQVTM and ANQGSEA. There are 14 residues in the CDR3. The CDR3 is CSARLPERTDTQYF.

The CDR3 loop reads CASSQGVSTSTDTQYF. The gene calls are TRBV4-1 and TRBJ2-3. CDR1 is MGHRA and CDR2 is YSYEKL in the germline V gene. The CDR3 runs to 16 residues.

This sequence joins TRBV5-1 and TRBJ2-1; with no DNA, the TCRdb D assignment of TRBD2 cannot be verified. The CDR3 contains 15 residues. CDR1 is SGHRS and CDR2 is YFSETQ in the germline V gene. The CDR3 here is CASSLGAVTYNEQFF.

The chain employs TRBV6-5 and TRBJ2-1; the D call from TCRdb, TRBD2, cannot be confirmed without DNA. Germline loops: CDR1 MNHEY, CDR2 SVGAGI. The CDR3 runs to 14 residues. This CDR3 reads CASSYTDEGNEQFF.

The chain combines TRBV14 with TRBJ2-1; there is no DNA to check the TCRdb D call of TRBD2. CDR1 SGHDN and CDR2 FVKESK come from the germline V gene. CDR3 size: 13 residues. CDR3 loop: CASSHAGTSKEFF.

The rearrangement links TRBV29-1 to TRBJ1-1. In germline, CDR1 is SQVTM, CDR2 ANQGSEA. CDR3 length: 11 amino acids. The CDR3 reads CSVKRNTEAFF.

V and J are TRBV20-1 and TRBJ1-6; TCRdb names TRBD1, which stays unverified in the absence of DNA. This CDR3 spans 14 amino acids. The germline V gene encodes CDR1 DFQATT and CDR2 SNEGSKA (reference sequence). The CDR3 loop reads CSAGFRGYNSPLHF.

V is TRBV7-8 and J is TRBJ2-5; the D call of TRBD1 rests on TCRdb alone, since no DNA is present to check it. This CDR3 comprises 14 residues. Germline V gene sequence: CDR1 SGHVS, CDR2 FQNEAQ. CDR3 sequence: CASSLGQGLETQYF.

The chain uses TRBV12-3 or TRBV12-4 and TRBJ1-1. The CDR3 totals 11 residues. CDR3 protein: CASSFGGTAFF.

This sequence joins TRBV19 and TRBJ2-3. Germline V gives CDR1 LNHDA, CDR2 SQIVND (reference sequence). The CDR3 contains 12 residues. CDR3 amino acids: CASSRVPDTQYF.

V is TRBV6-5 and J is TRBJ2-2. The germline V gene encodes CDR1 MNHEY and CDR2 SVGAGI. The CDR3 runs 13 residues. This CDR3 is CASSYRSSGELFF.

CDR3 amino acids: CASSLAVFSHEQYF. The V gene is TRBV5-5, the J gene TRBJ2-7. The CDR3 loop spans 14 amino acids. The germline CDR1 and CDR2 sequences are SGHKS and YYEKEE (reference sequence).

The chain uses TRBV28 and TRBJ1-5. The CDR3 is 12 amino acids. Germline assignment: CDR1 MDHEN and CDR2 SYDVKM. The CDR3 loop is CASTGGDQPQHF.

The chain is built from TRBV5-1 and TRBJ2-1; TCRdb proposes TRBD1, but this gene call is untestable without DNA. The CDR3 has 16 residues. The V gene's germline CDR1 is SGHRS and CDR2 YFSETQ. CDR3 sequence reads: CASSLAGGRIYNEQFF.

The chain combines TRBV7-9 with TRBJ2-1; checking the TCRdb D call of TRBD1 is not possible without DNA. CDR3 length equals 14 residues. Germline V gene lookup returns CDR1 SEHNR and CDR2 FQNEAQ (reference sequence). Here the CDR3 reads CASRTGTGGWEQFF.

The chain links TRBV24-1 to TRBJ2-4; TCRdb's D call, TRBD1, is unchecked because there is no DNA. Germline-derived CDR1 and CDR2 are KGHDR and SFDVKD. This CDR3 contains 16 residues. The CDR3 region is CATSQGSAVAKNIQYF.

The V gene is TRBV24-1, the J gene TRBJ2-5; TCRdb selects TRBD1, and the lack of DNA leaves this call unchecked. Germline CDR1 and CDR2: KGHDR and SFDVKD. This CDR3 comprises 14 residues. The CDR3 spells CATPGPTGQETQYF.

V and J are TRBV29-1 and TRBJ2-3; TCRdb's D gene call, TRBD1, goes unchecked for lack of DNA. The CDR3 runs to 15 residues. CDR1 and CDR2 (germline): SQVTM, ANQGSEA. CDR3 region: CSVRTGLSSTDTQYF.

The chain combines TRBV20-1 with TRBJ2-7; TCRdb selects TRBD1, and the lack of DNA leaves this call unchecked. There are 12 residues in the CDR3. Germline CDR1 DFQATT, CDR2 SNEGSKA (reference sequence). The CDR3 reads CSASSGRGEQYF.

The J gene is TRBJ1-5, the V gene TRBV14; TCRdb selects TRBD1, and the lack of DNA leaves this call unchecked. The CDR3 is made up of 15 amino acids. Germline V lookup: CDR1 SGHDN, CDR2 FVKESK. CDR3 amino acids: CASSQGTGRDQPQHF.

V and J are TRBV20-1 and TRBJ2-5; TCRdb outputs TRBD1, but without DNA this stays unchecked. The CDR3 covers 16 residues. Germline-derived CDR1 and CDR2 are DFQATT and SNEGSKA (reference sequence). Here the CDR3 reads CSARDPEGGFRETQYF.